Below are 14 T cell receptor beta chains sequenced from a single sample in a study of a mutant IDH1 vaccine in newly diagnosed glioma. As to time point: week 35, safety follow-up. Doses consisted of 300 ug of mutant IDH1 20-mer peptide each, paired with topical imiquimod. Clones were read by immunoSEQ multiplex PCR, and TCRdb kept only the in-frame ones, dropping some. This sample has some 61,000 clones, with 84% found just once. These receptors' antigens are unknown. This material consisted of PBMCs, taken from a glioma patient whose treatment included an IDH1 peptide vaccine. These receptors all come from a man between 18 and 35 years old with glioma.

This clone has a handful of counts. The V and J genes are TRBV2 and TRBJ2-2; TRBD2 matches at 14 bases. The V gene's germline CDR1 is SNHLY and CDR2 FYNNEI. The CDR3 totals 17 residues. Trimming removed 5 bases from V and 1 base from J; junction bases left unmatched: 3. CDR3 DNA: TGTGCCAGCAGTCCCGGGACTAGCGGGGGGAACACCGGGGAGCTGTTTTTT. It specifies CASSPGTSGGNTGELFF.

The rearrangement uses TRBV7-2 and TRBJ1-2, with 7 bases that match TRBD1. The CDR3 runs to 14 residues. The V segment lost 0 bases and the J segment 8 bases; nucleotides outside the gene matches: 6. Germline lookup yields CDR1 SGHTA and CDR2 FQGNSA. This CDR3 is CASSLAEGGWGYTF. CDR3 DNA: TGTGCCAGCAGCTTAGCAGAAGGGGGCTGGGGCTACACCTTC.

The chain employs TRBV18 and TRBJ2-5; maybe TRBD1 (6 bases). In germline, CDR1 is KGHSH, CDR2 LQKENI. This CDR3 is built from 13 residues. The V end was cut by 4 bases, the J end by 3 bases, with 9 bases between. Here the CDR3 DNA reads TGTGCCAGCTCACGAAACAGGGAAGAGACCCAGTACTTC. Protein sequence: CASSRNREETQYF.

This chain links TRBV7-9 with TRBJ1-5; the match to TRBD1 covers 10 bases. In germline, CDR1 is SEHNR, CDR2 FQNEAQ (reference sequence). The trim removed 8 bases at V and 5 bases at J, leaving 0 bases unmatched. The CDR3 is 12 residues long. This CDR3 reads CASGTGDQPQHF. The CDR3 DNA follows: TGTGCCAGCGGGACAGGGGATCAGCCCCAGCATTTT.

V and J are TRBV18 and TRBJ2-5; perhaps TRBD1 as D (7 bases). V lost 5 bases and J lost 5, with 18 bases in between. CDR3 size: 15 residues. CDR1 is KGHSH and CDR2 is LQKENI in the germline V gene. The chain's CDR3 is CASSGYGGGRETQYF. DNA for the CDR3: TGTGCCAGCTCAGGATATGGAGGGGGCCGGGAGACCCAGTACTTC. The whole variable domain, remainder taken from reference TRBV18 and TRBJ2-5, is NAGVMQNPRHLVRRRGQEARLRCSPMKGHSHVYWYRQLPEEGLKFMVYLQKENIIDESGMPKERFSAEFPKEGPSILRIQQVVRGDSAAYFCASSGYGGGRETQYFGPGTRLLVL.

The rearrangement joins TRBV2 to TRBJ1-6; possible D gene TRBD1, 5 bases. Germline CDR1 and CDR2: SNHLY and FYNNEI. The V end was cut by 8 bases, the J end by 6 bases, with 14 bases between. There are 14 residues in the CDR3. CDR3 DNA: TGTGCCAGCGGGGGACGGGTCGTTAATTCACCCCTCCACTTT. It encodes CASGGRVVNSPLHF.

The genes are TRBV28 and TRBJ1-2, with D hard to call. With 0 bases removed from V and 2 bases from J, the gap between germline ends came to 10 bases. CDR3 length equals 15 residues. Germline values: CDR1 MDHEN, CDR2 SYDVKM. In nucleotides, the CDR3 is TGTGCCAGCAGTTTATGGGGTTGGAGGAACTATGGCTACACCTTC. It translates to CASSLWGWRNYGYTF.

CDR3 sequence: CASSPGISRGNQPQHF. The DNA of the CDR3 is TGTGCCAGTAGCCCCGGGATTTCCCGGGGCAATCAGCCCCAGCATTTT. The chain joins TRBV19 to TRBJ1-5; D ambiguous. Looked up from germline, CDR1 is LNHDA and CDR2 is SQIVND (reference sequence). The length of the CDR3 is 16 residues. The germline V and J ends were trimmed by 6 bases and 2 bases, with 17 bases remaining between them.

The genes are TRBV10-3 and TRBJ2-2, with TRBD1 identical over 7 bases. J lost 4 bases, V lost 3 bases, and 2 bases had no gene match. Germline V gene lookup returns CDR1 ENHRY and CDR2 SYGVKD. The CDR3 extends over 14 amino acids. Here the CDR3 reads CAISDGTATGELFF. The CDR3 coding sequence is TGTGCCATCAGTGACGGGACAGCCACCGGGGAGCTGTTTTTT.

This clone was recorded once. The genes are TRBV11-2 and TRBJ1-6, with 11 positions matching TRBD1. CDR1 SGHAT and CDR2 FQNNGV come from the germline V gene. The CDR3 spans 16 residues. V trimming: 0 bases; J trimming: 8 bases; junction bases outside the gene matches: 3. In DNA form, the CDR3 reads TGTGCCAGCAGCTTAGATAGGACAGGGGGCGATTCACCCCTCCACTTT. Protein: CASSLDRTGGDSPLHF.

The V gene is TRBV5-1, the J gene TRBJ2-5; unclear D gene. CDR1 is SGHRS, CDR2 YFSETQ, per germline. V was pared by 5 bases and J by 2 bases, with 4 bases between. The CDR3 is 11 amino acids. The CDR3 here is CASRFQETQYF. Written as DNA, the CDR3 is TGCGCCAGCAGATTTCAAGAGACCCAGTACTTC.

The chain couples TRBV5-4 to TRBJ2-7; perhaps D is TRBD1 or TRBD2 (6 bases each). The germline gives CDR1 SGHNT, CDR2 YYREEE (reference sequence). CDR3 size: 15 residues. Between the trimmed V and J ends, which lost 4 bases and 6 bases, there was a span of 20 bases. CDR3 in amino acids: CASSPGAVVRTEQYF. The CDR3 DNA reads TGTGCCAGCAGCCCGGGGGCGGTCGTACGCACCGAGCAGTACTTC.

This clone has just one count. Because the CDR3 is missing its conserved closing phenylalanine or tryptophan, this is likely a read error. The limits of the CDR3 on the DNA are not certain, so only TCRdb's listed CDR3 is given. The J gene is TRBJ2-7, the V gene TRBV10-1; the D segment call TRBD2 is taken from the table without a DNA check. CDR1 is WNHNN, CDR2 SYGVQD, per germline (reference sequence). The CDR3 is made up of 10 amino acids, end residues included. CDR3 loop: CASSGELYAG.

This chain links TRBV30 with TRBJ2-7; 7 nucleotides align to TRBD1. The CDR3 contains 15 residues. Germline CDR1 reads GTSNPN; CDR2 reads SVGIG (reference sequence). V shed 2 bases and J 4 bases; nucleotides not matched to a gene: 11. The CDR3 DNA is TGTGCCTGGAGTATCAGGGGGAACCTAGTGTACGAGCAGTACTTC. This sequence encodes CAWSIRGNLVYEQYF. The full variable domain, in which reference TRBV30 and TRBJ2-7 provide the parts outside the CDR3, is SQTIHQWPATLVQPVGSPLSLECTVEGTSNPNLYWYRQAAGRGLQLLFYSVGIGQISSEVPQNLSASRPQDRQFILSSKKLLLSDSGFYLCAWSIRGNLVYEQYFGPGTRLTVT.